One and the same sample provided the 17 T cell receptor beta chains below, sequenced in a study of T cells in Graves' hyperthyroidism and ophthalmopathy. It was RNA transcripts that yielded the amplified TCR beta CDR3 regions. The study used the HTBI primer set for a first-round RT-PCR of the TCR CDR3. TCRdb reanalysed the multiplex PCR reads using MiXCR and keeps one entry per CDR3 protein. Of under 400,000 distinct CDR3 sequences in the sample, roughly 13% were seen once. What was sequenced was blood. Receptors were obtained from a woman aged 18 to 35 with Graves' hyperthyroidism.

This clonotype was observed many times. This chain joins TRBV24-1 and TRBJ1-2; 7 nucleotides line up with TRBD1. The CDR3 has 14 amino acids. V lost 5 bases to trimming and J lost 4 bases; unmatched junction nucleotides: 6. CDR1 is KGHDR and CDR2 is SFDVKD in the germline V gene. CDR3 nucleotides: TGTGCCACCAGTGCTCCGGGACAGTTCTATGGCTACACCTTC. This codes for CATSAPGQFYGYTF.

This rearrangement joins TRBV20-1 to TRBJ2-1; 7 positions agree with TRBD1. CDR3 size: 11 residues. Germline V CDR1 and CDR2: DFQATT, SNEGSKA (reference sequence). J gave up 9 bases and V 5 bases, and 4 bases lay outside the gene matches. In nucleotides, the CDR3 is TGCAGTGCTTTAGGGGGCTTTGAGCAGTTCTTC. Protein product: CSALGGFEQFF.

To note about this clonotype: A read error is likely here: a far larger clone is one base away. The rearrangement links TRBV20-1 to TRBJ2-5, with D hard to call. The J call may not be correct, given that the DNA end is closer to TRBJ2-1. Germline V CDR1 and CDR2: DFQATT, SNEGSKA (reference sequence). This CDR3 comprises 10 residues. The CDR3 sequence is CSATQETQFF. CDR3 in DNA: TGCAGTGCTACTCAAGAGACCCAGTTCTTC.

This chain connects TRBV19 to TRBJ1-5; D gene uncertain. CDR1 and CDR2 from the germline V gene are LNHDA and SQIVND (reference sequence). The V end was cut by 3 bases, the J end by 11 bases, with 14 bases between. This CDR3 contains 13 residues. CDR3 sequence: CASSINGLGTQHF. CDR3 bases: TGTGCCAGTAGTATCAATGGGCTCGGGACCCAGCATTTT.

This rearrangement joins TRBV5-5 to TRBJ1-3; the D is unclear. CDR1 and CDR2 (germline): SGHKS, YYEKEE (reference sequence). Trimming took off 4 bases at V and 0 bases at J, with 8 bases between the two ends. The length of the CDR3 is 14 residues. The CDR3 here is CASSQPRSGNTIYF. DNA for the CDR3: TGTGCCAGCAGCCAACCACGCTCTGGAAACACCATATATTTT.

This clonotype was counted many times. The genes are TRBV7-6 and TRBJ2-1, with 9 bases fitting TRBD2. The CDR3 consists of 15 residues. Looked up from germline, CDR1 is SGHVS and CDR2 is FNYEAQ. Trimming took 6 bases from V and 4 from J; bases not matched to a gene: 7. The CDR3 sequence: CASRSLAGKYNEQFF. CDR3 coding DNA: TGTGCCAGCAGATCTCTAGCGGGGAAATACAATGAGCAGTTCTTC.

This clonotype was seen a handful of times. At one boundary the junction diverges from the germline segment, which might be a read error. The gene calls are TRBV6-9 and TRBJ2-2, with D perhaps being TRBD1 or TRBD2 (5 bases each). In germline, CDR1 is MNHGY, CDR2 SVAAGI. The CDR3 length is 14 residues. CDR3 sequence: CASSSYRNTGELLF. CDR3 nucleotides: TGTGCCAGCAGTTCGTACAGGAACACCGGGGAGCTGCTTTTT.

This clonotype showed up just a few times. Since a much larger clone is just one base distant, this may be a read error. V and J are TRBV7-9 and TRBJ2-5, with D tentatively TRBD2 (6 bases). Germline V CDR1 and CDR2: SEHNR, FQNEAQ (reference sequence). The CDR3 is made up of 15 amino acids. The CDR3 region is CTSRRAGTEGETQYF. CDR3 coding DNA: TGTACCAGCAGGCGGGCAGGGACTGAAGGAGAGACCCAGTACTTC.

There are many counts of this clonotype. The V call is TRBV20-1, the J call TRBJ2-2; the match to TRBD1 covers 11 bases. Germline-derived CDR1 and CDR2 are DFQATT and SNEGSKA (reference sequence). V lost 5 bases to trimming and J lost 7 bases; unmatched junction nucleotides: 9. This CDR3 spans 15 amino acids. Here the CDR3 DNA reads TGCAGTGCTCCGAGGACAGGGGGCGGTAACGGGGAGCTGTTTTTT. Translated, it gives CSAPRTGGGNGELFF.

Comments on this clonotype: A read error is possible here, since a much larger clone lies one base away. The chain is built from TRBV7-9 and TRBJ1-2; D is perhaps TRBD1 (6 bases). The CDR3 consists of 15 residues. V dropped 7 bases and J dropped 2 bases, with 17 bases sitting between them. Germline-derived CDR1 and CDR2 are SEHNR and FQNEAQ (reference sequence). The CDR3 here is CASNYGGGLNYGYTF. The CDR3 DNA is TGTGCCAGCAACTACGGCGGGGGGCTGAACTATGGCTACACCTTC.

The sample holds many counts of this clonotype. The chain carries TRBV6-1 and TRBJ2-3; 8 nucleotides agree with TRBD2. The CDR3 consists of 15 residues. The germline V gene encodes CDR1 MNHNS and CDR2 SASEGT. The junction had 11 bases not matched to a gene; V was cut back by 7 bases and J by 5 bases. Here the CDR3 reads CASTTGGSVGDTQYF. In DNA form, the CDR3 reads TGTGCCAGCACGACGGGGGGGAGTGTCGGAGATACGCAGTATTTT.

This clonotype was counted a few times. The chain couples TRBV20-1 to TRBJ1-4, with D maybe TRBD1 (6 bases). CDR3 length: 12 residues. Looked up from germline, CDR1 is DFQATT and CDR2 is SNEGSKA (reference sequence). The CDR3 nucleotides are TGCAGCCTAAACAGGGCGGGGGAAAAACTGTTTTTT. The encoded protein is CSLNRAGEKLFF.

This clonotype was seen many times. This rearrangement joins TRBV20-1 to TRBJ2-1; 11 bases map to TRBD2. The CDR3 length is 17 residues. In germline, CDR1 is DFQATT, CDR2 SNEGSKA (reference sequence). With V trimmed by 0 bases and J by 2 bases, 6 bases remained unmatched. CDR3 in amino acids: CSARDPSGRITYNEQFF. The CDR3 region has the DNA TGCAGTGCTAGAGACCCTAGCGGGAGGATCACCTACAATGAGCAGTTCTTC.

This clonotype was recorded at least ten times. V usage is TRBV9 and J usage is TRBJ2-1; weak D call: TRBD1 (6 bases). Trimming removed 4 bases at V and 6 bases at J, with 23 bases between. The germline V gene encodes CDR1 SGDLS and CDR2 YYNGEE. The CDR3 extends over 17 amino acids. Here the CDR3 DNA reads TGTGCCAGCAGCCCCCCCCGGCCCAGGGGAGACGGCAATGAGCAGTTCTTC. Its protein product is CASSPPRPRGDGNEQFF.

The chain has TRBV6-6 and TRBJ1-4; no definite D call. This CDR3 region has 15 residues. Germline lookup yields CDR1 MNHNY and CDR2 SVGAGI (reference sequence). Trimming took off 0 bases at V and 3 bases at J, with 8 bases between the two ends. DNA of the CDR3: TGTGCCAGCAGTTACTCGGGCGGCCCTAATGAAAAACTGTTTTTT. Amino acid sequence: CASSYSGGPNEKLFF.

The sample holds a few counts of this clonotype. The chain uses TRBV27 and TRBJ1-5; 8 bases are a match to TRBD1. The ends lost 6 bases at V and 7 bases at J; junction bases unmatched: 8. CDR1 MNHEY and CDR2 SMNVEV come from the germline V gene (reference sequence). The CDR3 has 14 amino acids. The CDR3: CASRAGQEGQPQHF. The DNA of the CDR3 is TGTGCCAGCAGGGCGGGACAGGAGGGGCAGCCCCAGCATTTT.

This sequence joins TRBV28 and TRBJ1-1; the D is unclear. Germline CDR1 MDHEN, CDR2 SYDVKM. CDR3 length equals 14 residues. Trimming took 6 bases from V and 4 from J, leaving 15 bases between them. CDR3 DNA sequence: TGTGCCAGCAGATCATACGCCGGGAGCACTGAAGCTTTCTTT. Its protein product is CASRSYAGSTEAFF.